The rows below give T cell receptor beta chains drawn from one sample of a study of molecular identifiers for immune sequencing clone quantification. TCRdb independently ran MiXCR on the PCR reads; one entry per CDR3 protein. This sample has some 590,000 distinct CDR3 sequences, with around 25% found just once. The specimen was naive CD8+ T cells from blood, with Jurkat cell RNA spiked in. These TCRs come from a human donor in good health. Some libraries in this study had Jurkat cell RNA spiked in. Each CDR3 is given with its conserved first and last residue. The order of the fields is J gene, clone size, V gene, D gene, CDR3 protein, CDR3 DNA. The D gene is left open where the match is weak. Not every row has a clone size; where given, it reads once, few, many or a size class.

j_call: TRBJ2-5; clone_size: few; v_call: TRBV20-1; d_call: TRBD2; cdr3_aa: CSATPLAGVYQETQYF; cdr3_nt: TGCAGTGCCACACCTCTTGCGGGGGTGTACCAAGAGACCCAGTACTTC
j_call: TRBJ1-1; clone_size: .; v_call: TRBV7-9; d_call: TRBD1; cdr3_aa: CASNRQGIGTEAFF; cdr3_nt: TGTGCCAGCAACCGACAGGGTATCGGCACTGAAGCTTTCTTT
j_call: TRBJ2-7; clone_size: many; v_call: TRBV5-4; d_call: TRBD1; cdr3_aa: CASSLRGQDYEQYF; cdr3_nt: TGTGCCAGCAGCTTGCGCGGACAGGATTACGAGCAGTACTTC
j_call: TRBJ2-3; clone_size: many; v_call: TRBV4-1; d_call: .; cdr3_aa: CASSGPLTDTQYF; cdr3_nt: TGCGCCAGCAGCGGGCCTCTCACAGATACGCAGTATTTT
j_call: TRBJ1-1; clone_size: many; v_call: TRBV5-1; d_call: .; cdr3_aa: CASSLVPTGSNTEAFF; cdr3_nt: TGCGCCAGCAGCTTGGTGCCGACAGGATCGAACACTGAAGCTTTCTTT
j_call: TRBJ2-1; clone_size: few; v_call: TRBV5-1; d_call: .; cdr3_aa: CASSLPLANSYNEQFF; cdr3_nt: TGCGCCAGCAGCTTACCCCTAGCGAATTCTTACAATGAGCAGTTCTTC
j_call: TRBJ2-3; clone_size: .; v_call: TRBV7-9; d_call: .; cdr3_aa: CASSKPSEGVGTDTQYF; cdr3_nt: TGTGCCAGCAGCAAGCCGTCGGAGGGGGTGGGTACAGATACGCAGTATTTT
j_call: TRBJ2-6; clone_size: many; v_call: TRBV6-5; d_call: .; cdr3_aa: CATCLDSLLSGANVLTF; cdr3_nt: TGTGCCACCTGTCTGGACAGCCTCCTCTCTGGGGCCAACGTCCTGACTTTC
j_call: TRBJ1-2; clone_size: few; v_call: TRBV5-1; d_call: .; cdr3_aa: CASSLYRADYGYTF; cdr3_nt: TGCGCCAGCAGCTTGTACAGGGCAGACTATGGCTACACCTTC
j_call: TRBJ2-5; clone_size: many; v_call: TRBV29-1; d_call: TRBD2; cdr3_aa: CSVEDLSGGETQYF; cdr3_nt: TGCAGCGTTGAAGATCTTTCGGGGGGAGAGACCCAGTACTTC
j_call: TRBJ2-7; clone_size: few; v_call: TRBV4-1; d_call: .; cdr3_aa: CASSQEWKLSSYEQYF; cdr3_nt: TGCGCCAGCAGCCAAGAATGGAAACTGAGCTCCTACGAGCAGTACTTC
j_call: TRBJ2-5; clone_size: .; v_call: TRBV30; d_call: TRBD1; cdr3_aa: CAWALGQGYNEQYF; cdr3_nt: TGTGCCTGGGCCCTGGGACAGGGGTACAATGAGCAGTACTTC
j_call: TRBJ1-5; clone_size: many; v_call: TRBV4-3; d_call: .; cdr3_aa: CASSQDVTPGFGNQPQHF; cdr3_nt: TGCGCCAGCAGCCAAGATGTGACACCCGGGTTCGGCAATCAGCCCCAGCATTTT
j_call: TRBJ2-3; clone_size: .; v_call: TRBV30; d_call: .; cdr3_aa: CAWSVLQVSDTQYF; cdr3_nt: TGTGCCTGGAGTGTCCTCCAAGTTTCAGATACGCAGTATTTT
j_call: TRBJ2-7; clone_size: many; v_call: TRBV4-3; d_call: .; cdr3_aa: CASSQDWPESYEQYF; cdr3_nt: TGCGCCAGCAGCCAAGATTGGCCGGAGAGCTACGAGCAGTACTTC
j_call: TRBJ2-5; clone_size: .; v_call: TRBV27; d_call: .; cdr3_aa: CASSFVGTYQEAQYF; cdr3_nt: TGTGCCAGCAGTTTTGTAGGGACCTACCAAGAGGCCCAGTACTTC
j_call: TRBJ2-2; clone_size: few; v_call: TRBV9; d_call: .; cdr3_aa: CASSTTIGATGELFF; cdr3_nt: TGTGCCAGCAGCACAACTATAGGGGCTACCGGGGAGCTGTTTTTT
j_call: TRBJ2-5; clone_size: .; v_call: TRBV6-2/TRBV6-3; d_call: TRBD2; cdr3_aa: CASSLPQRSKGLAAQETQYF; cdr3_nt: TGTGCCAGCAGTTTGCCTCAGAGGTCTAAGGGTCTAGCGGCCCAAGAGACCCAGTACTTC